There are a few counts of the clone carrying this T cell receptor (beta chain). Antigen unknown. The record originates from a study of cytomegalovirus exposure and HLA in healthy donors. Study outcomes and limitations: Reports credit the classifier with highly specific, highly sensitive diagnosis of cytomegalovirus status.

This CDR3 is 12 amino acids long. The V end lost 6 bases, the J end lost 1 base, and 6 bases lay between the germline ends. CDR1 and CDR2 from the germline V gene are MNHNS and SASEGT. PCR employed 60 Vbeta and 13 Jbeta primers. Sequenced by immunoSEQ multiplex PCR; TCRdb stores in-frame clones only, minus some. The sample has about 200,000 clones, roughly 80% seen once. V is TRBV6-1 and J is TRBJ1-2; D ambiguous. The sequence was collected from a woman aged 45-65 years in good health and CMV-seropositive. Sequencing was carried out using PBMCs. The DNA for the CDR3 is TGTGCCAGCAGCCCCGGTAACTATGGCTACACCTTC. Its protein is CASSPGNYGYTF.